This T cell receptor (beta chain) appears in the sequencing data of a study of cytomegalovirus exposure and HLA in healthy donors. As for the study in general: Unique TCRs numbering around 80 million, obtained from HLA-typed donors, made up an early data release.

This CDR3 comprises 14 residues. CDR1 is SNHLY, CDR2 FYNNEI, per germline. The V end was cut by 5 bases, the J end by 4 bases, with 12 bases between. 60 Vbeta and 13 Jbeta primers were used in PCR. Assay used: immunoSEQ multiplex PCR; TCRdb lists only in-frame clones, some missing. Of around 300,000 clones in the sample, around 90% were seen once. Input material: PBMCs. The rearrangement joins TRBV2 to TRBJ2-1, with D tentatively TRBD1 (6 bases). The sequence was obtained from a woman aged 18-35 years in good health and CMV-seronegative. In nucleotides, the CDR3 is TGTGCCAGCAGTTTAGGGGGTCAGTACAATGAGCAGTTCTTC. Translation gives CASSLGGQYNEQFF.